Presented here are 18 T cell receptor beta chains from one specimen sequenced in a study of T cell responses to AZD1222 COVID-19 vaccine. Here immunoSEQ multiplex PCR was the method, and the copy in TCRdb shows in-frame clones only, minus some. The sample includes 120,000 to 150,000 clones, 90% to 95% of them seen just once. This specimen was peripheral blood, taken on day 0 of AZD1222 vaccination. These receptors were collected from an adult in good health.

The gene calls are TRBV12-3 or TRBV12-4 and TRBJ1-5, with D possibly TRBD1 on 5 matching bases. Between the trimmed V and J ends, which lost 6 bases and 3 bases, there was a span of 9 bases. The CDR3 sequence is 13 residues long. CDR3 protein: CASSPRVNQPQHF. DNA of the CDR3: TGTGCCAGCAGCCCCAGGGTCAATCAGCCCCAGCATTTT.

The chain couples TRBV4-3 to TRBJ2-1, with TRBD2 identical over 9 bases. The J segment lost 6 bases and the V segment lost 4 bases, leaving 7 bases of the junction unmatched. CDR1 LGHNA and CDR2 YSLEER come from the germline V gene. CDR3 length: 15 amino acids. CDR3 sequence reads: CASSLVGTSPNEQFF. The CDR3 bases are TGCGCCAGCAGCCTTGTAGGGACTAGCCCCAATGAGCAGTTCTTC.

The rearrangement links TRBV9 to TRBJ1-3; D is ambiguous. CDR3 length: 13 amino acids. Trimming removed 2 bases from V and 8 bases from J, with 11 bases in between. Germline CDR1 reads SGDLS; CDR2 reads YYNGEE. The CDR3 DNA follows: TGTGCCAGCAGCGTTGACTCCCAGCACACCATATATTTT. Protein sequence: CASSVDSQHTIYF.

V gene TRBV14 combines with J gene TRBJ2-2, with 10 bases that match TRBD2. The CDR3 loop spans 19 amino acids. V gave up 0 bases and J gave up 0 bases; unmatched junction bases: 7. In germline, CDR1 is SGHDN, CDR2 FVKESK. In DNA, the CDR3 is TGTGCCAGCAGCCAAGATCTTTTAACTAGCGGGGCGAACACCGGGGAGCTGTTTTTT. It specifies CASSQDLLTSGANTGELFF.

J is TRBJ1-4 and V is TRBV5-6; the D gene is possibly TRBD1 (5 bases). In germline, CDR1 is SGHDT, CDR2 YYEEEE. The CDR3 runs 16 residues. V was pared by 0 bases and J by 6 bases, with 15 bases between. In DNA form, the CDR3 reads TGTGCCAGCAGCTTGGTAGGGGCGAATAAACATGAAAAACTGTTTTTT. This codes for CASSLVGANKHEKLFF. The complete variable domain, with remaining parts taken from reference TRBV5-6 and TRBJ1-4, reads DAGVTQSPTHLIKTRGQQVTLRCSPKSGHDTVSWYQQALGQGPQFIFQYYEEEERQRGNFPDRFSGHQFPNYSSELNVNALLLGDSALYLCASSLVGANKHEKLFFGSGTQLSVL.

V gene TRBV5-8 combines with J gene TRBJ1-5; D gene uncertain. CDR1 and CDR2 (germline): SGHTS, YDEGEE. V lost 3 bases, J lost 6 bases, and 7 bases lay in between. The CDR3 length is 12 residues. CDR3 nucleotides: TGTGCCAGCAGCTGGTGGGGTCAGCCCCAGCATTTT. Translation gives CASSWWGQPQHF. Combining the CDR3 with reference TRBV5-8 and TRBJ1-5 gives the whole variable domain EAGVTQSPTHLIKTRGQQATLRCSPISGHTSVYWYQQALGLGLQFLLWYDEGEERNRGNFPPRFSGRQFPNYSSELNVNALELEDSALYLCASSWWGQPQHFGDGTRLSIL.

V gene TRBV15 combines with J gene TRBJ2-7; 7 bases map to TRBD1. V shed 1 base, J shed 2 bases, and the junction held 8 bases outside the gene matches. The CDR3 sequence is 16 residues long. Germline assignment: CDR1 LNHNV and CDR2 YYDKDF (reference sequence). CDR3 loop: CATSRAVGTATYEQYF. The CDR3 DNA sequence: TGTGCCACCAGCAGAGCGGTCGGGACAGCAACCTACGAGCAGTACTTC.

V usage is TRBV27 and J usage is TRBJ1-1; D is unresolved. Between the trimmed V and J ends, which lost 7 bases and 11 bases, there was a span of 17 bases. Germline V lookup: CDR1 MNHEY, CDR2 SMNVEV (reference sequence). The length of the CDR3 is 12 residues. CDR3 region: CASTTRGGQAFF. As DNA, the CDR3 is TGTGCCAGCACCACCCGTGGCGGGCAGGCTTTCTTT.

The chain has TRBV4-3 and TRBJ2-5; 8 positions agree with TRBD2. CDR1 LGHNA and CDR2 YSLEER come from the germline V gene. V lost 4 bases, J lost 4 bases, and 8 bases stayed unmatched. CDR3 length equals 15 residues. Here the CDR3 reads CASSPGIAGPETQYF. CDR3 DNA: TGCGCCAGCAGCCCCGGGATAGCGGGACCAGAGACCCAGTACTTC.

The genes are TRBV6-5 and TRBJ1-2, with 11 bases identical to TRBD1. The CDR3 length is 14 residues. V lost 2 bases, J lost 4 bases, and 0 bases stayed unmatched. From germline, CDR1 is MNHEY and CDR2 SVGAGI. CDR3 bases: TGTGCCAGCAGTTACGGGACAGGGGGCTATGGCTACACCTTC. Amino acids: CASSYGTGGYGYTF.

V usage is TRBV4-3 and J usage is TRBJ2-1; TRBD1 is a possible D gene (6 bases). Looked up from germline, CDR1 is LGHNA and CDR2 is YSLEER. V was shortened by 0 bases and J by 4 bases, with 10 bases between the two germline ends. This CDR3 has 15 amino acids. This chain's CDR3 is CASSQEGGAYNEQFF. The CDR3 DNA is TGCGCCAGCAGCCAAGAAGGGGGAGCTTACAATGAGCAGTTCTTC.

V and J are TRBV2 and TRBJ2-7; D may be TRBD2 (6 bases). The germline V gene encodes CDR1 SNHLY and CDR2 FYNNEI. The CDR3 has 13 residues. V shed 0 bases and J shed 6 bases, with 9 bases lying between them. The CDR3 DNA sequence: TGTGCCAGCAGTGAAGCGGGGAGGAGCGAGCAGTACTTC. This encodes CASSEAGRSEQYF.

The chain carries TRBV5-8 and TRBJ1-4, with no clear D. This CDR3 is 16 amino acids long. The V end was cut by 2 bases, the J end by 0 bases, with 11 bases between. Germline loops: CDR1 SGHTS, CDR2 YDEGEE. CDR3 residues: CASSFYAGSTNEKLFF. DNA for the CDR3: TGTGCCAGCAGCTTTTACGCAGGATCAACTAATGAAAAACTGTTTTTT.

This clone was seen a few times. The chain uses TRBV29-1 and TRBJ2-7, with 9 nucleotides matching TRBD1. CDR1 and CDR2 from the germline V gene are SQVTM and ANQGSEA. CDR3 length equals 12 residues. As DNA, the CDR3 is TGCGGGGCTACAGGGACAGGGTACGAGCAGTACTTC. As protein: CGATGTGYEQYF.

The V and J genes are TRBV11-2 and TRBJ2-2; tentative D call: TRBD1 (6 bases). This CDR3 is built from 17 residues. Germline lookup yields CDR1 SGHAT and CDR2 FQNNGV. V was clipped by 1 base and J by 1 base, with 13 bases between them. The CDR3 protein is CASSLGPDSLNTGELFF. CDR3 in DNA: TGTGCCAGCAGCTTAGGGCCGGACAGCCTGAACACCGGGGAGCTGTTTTTT.

The chain uses TRBV5-1 and TRBJ1-2, with D perhaps TRBD1 (5 bases). The V gene's germline CDR1 is SGHRS and CDR2 YFSETQ. V lost 4 bases to trimming and J lost 4 bases, with 11 bases between them. The CDR3 sequence is 13 residues long. The CDR3 bases are TGCGCCAGCAGCCTAAATCAGGGCTATGGCTACACCTTC. It translates to CASSLNQGYGYTF.

The chain joins TRBV7-9 to TRBJ1-2, with unresolved D. V lost 4 bases, J lost 4 bases, and 19 bases lay in between. Germline V gives CDR1 SEHNR, CDR2 FQNEAQ (reference sequence). The CDR3 totals 16 residues. CDR3 residues: CASSSEEQHILYGYTF. The CDR3 DNA follows: TGTGCCAGCAGCTCCGAGGAACAGCATATTCTCTATGGCTACACCTTC.

J is TRBJ1-1 and V is TRBV10-3, with D unclear. The CDR3 has 14 amino acids. Germline V lookup: CDR1 ENHRY, CDR2 SYGVKD. V lost 5 bases and J 1 base, leaving 11 bases between the germline ends. CDR3: CAISTDPPNTEAFF. CDR3 DNA sequence: TGTGCCATCAGTACGGACCCTCCGAACACTGAAGCTTTCTTT.